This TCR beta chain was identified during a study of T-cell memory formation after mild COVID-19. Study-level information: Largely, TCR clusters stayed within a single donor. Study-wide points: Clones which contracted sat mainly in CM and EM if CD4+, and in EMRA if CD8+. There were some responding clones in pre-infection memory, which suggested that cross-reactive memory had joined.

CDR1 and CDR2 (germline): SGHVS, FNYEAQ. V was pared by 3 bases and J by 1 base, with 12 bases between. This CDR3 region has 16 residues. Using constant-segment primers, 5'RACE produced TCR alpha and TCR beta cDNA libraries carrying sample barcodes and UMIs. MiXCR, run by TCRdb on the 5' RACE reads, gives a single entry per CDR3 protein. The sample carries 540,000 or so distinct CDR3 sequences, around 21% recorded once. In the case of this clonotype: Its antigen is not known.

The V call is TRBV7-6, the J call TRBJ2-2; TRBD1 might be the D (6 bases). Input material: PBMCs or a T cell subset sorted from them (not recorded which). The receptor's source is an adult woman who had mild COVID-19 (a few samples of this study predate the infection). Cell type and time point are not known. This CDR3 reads CASSLGPGQNTGELFF. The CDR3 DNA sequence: TGTGCCAGCAGCTTGGGACCGGGACAGAACACCGGGGAGCTGTTTTTT.